This passage covers 7 T cell receptor beta chains from one sample sequenced in a study of T cell responses to AZD1222 COVID-19 vaccine. Clones were read by immunoSEQ multiplex PCR, and TCRdb kept only the in-frame ones, dropping some. The data hold under 150,000 clones, with approximately 94% observed a single time. The sequences come from peripheral blood, collected on day 0 of AZD1222 vaccination. The receptors shown here come from an adult in good health.

V and J are TRBV3-1 (or the pseudogene TRBV3-2) and TRBJ2-7; D is unclear. The CDR3 extends over 14 amino acids. Trimming removed 1 base from V and 6 bases from J, with 13 bases in between. Germline lookup yields CDR1 LGHDT and CDR2 YNNKEL (reference sequence). CDR3: CASSQGAYSPEQYF. CDR3 in DNA: TGTGCCAGCAGCCAAGGGGCTTACTCGCCCGAGCAGTACTTC.

This clone was counted ten times or more. This rearrangement joins TRBV5-1 to TRBJ2-7; 8 positions match TRBD1. CDR1 and CDR2 from the germline V gene are SGHRS and YFSETQ. Trimming removed 2 bases from V and 5 bases from J; junction bases left unmatched: 6. The CDR3 length is 14 residues. CDR3 sequence: CASSFQGAGNEQYF. CDR3 coding DNA: TGCGCCAGCAGCTTCCAGGGGGCCGGCAACGAGCAGTACTTC.

The chain is built from TRBV4-1 and TRBJ2-5; no reliable D call. The CDR3 runs to 14 residues. Germline lookup yields CDR1 MGHRA and CDR2 YSYEKL. V was shortened by 3 bases and J by 1 base, with 9 bases between the two germline ends. The DNA of the CDR3 is TGCGCCAGCAGCCATCCCTGGGGCCAAGAGACCCAGTACTTC. It is translated as CASSHPWGQETQYF.

This chain uses TRBV5-4 with TRBJ2-2, with D unclear. Trimming left V 0 bases short and J 1 base short, with 4 bases between. The V gene's germline CDR1 is SGHNT and CDR2 YYREEE (reference sequence). This CDR3 contains 14 residues. The CDR3 DNA reads as TGTGCCAGCAGCTTGGGGGAGAACACCGGGGAGCTGTTTTTT. It translates to CASSLGENTGELFF. The full variable domain, completed using reference TRBV5-4 and TRBJ2-2, is ETGVTQSPTHLIKTRGQQVTLRCSSQSGHNTVSWYQQALGQGPQFIFQYYREEENGRGNFPPRFSGLQFPNYSSELNVNALELDDSALYLCASSLGENTGELFFGEGSRLTVL.

V gene TRBV2 combines with J gene TRBJ2-1; 7 bases are a match to TRBD1. The CDR3 length is 11 residues. Per the germline V gene, CDR1 is SNHLY and CDR2 is FYNNEI. Losses at the gene ends were 9 bases for V and 9 bases for J; bases not matched to a gene: 5. CDR3 region: CASEGAGEQFF. DNA for the CDR3: TGTGCCAGTGAGGGGGCCGGTGAGCAGTTCTTC.

The chain joins TRBV7-6 to TRBJ2-3, with 8 positions matching TRBD2. The J segment lost 1 base and the V segment lost 2 bases, leaving 5 bases of the junction unmatched. The CDR3 runs to 16 residues. Looked up from germline, CDR1 is SGHVS and CDR2 is FNYEAQ. The CDR3 nucleotides are TGTGCCAGCAGCTTACCGGCGGGAGGAGGCACAGATACGCAGTATTTT. Translating gives CASSLPAGGGTDTQYF.

The chain recombines TRBV29-1 with TRBJ2-1; D is ambiguous. Trimming removed 3 bases from V and 2 bases from J, with 14 bases in between. Germline V gene data show CDR1 as SQVTM and CDR2 as ANQGSEA. There are 15 residues in the CDR3. CDR3 loop: CSVEFRRPAYNEQFF. DNA for the CDR3: TGCAGCGTTGAGTTTCGTCGGCCTGCCTACAATGAGCAGTTCTTC.